This T cell receptor (beta chain) is from a study of type 1 regulatory T cells. As for the study in general: T-allo10 is a Tr1-enriched, alloantigen-specific CD4 T cell product made in vitro.

One entry per CDR3 protein results from TCRdb running MiXCR on the reads. This sample carries some 71,000 distinct CDR3 sequences, less than 25% of them seen once, and the ten largest clones take 8.3%. Study-wide results and limits: Compared with non-Tr1 cells, Tr1 cells showed a narrower TCR repertoire.

V lost 2 bases to trimming and J lost 6 bases; unmatched junction nucleotides: 8. CDR1 is SGHRS and CDR2 is YFSETQ in the germline V gene. CDR3 size: 15 residues. This clonotype was counted a few times. Its specificity is not known. The sequence derives from a human donor in good health. The chain combines TRBV5-1 with TRBJ2-7; TRBD2 aligns across 10 bases. Input material: cultured type 1 regulatory T (Tr1) cells, either the whole culture or a sorted fraction (not recorded which). CDR3 protein: CASSLLPSGSVEQYF. The CDR3 DNA is TGCGCCAGCAGCTTACTTCCTAGCGGGAGTGTCGAGCAGTACTTC.